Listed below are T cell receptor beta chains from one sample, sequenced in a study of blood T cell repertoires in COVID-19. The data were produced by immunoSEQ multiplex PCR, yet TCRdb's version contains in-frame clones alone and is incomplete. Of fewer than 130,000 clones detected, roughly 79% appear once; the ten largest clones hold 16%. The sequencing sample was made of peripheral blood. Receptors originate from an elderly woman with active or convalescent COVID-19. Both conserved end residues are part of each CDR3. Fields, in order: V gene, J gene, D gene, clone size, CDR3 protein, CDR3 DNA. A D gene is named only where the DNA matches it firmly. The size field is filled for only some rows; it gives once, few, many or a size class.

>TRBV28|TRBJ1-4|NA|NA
CASSLPLSGSREKLFF
TGTGCCAGCAGTTTACCCCTTTCAGGGTCGAGGGAAAAACTGTTTTTT
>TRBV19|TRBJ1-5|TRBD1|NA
CASSTRGQYNQPQHF
TGTGCCAGTAGTACTAGGGGGCAGTACAATCAGCCCCAGCATTTT
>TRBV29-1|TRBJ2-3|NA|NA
CSVAQFGDTQYF
TGCAGCGTTGCACAGTTCGGAGATACGCAGTATTTT
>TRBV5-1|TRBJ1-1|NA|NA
CASRRARGNTEAFF
TGCGCCAGCAGGCGGGCCAGGGGAAACACTGAAGCTTTCTTT
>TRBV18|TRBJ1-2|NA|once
CASSPEQAQGYTF
TGTGCCAGCTCACCTGAACAGGCGCAAGGCTACACCTTC
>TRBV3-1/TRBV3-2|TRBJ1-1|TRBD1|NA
CASSRTGTGVLSAEAFF
TGTGCCAGCAGCCGTACCGGGACAGGGGTGTTGTCTGCTGAAGCTTTCTTT
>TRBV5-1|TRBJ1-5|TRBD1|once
CASSLAGTGEEPQHF
TGCGCCAGCAGCTTGGCCGGGACAGGGGAAGAGCCCCAGCATTTT
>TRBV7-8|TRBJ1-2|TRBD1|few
CASSGQGALDYGYTF
TGTGCCAGCAGTGGACAGGGGGCTTTGGACTATGGCTACACCTTC
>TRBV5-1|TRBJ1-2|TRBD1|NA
CASSLERQGAYGYTF
TGCGCCAGCAGCTTGGAGAGACAGGGGGCCTATGGCTACACCTTC
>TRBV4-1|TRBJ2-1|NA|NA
CASSQIPGQGYEQFF
TGCGCCAGCAGCCAAATCCCGGGGCAGGGGTATGAGCAGTTCTTC